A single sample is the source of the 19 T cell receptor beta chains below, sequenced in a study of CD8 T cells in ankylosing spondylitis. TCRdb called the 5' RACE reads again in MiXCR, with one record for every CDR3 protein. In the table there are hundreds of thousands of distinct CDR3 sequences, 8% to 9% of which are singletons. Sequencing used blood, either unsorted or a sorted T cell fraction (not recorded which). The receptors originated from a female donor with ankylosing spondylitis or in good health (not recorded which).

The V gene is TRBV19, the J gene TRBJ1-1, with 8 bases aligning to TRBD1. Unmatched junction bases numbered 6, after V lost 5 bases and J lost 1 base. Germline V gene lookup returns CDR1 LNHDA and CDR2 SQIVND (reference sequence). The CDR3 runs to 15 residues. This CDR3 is CASSVRQGTNTEAFF. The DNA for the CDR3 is TGTGCCAGTAGTGTACGACAGGGGACGAACACTGAAGCTTTCTTT.

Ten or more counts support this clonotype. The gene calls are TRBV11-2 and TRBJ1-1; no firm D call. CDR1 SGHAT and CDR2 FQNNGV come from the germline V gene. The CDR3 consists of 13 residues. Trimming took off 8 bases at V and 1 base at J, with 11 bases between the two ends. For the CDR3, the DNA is TGTGCCAGCGCGGAGAGCCCGAACACTGAAGCTTTCTTT. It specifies CASAESPNTEAFF.

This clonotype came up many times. The DNA of the CDR3 is TGTGCCAGCAGCCAAACTAGAGCGGGAGAGCAGTACTTC. It codes for CASSQTRAGEQYF. The chain has TRBV4-2 and TRBJ2-7, with 7 positions matching TRBD2. Looked up from germline, CDR1 is LGHNA and CDR2 is YNFKEQ. V shed 2 bases and J 7 bases; nucleotides not matched to a gene: 5. The CDR3 totals 13 residues.

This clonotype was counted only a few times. This CDR3 reads CASGGQPYEQYF. For the CDR3, the DNA is TGTGCCAGCGGGGGACAGCCCTACGAGCAGTACTTC. The rearrangement uses TRBV7-9 and TRBJ2-7, with 7 bases matching TRBD1. This CDR3 is 12 amino acids long. CDR1 and CDR2 from the germline V gene are SEHNR and FQNEAQ (reference sequence). Trimming at V came to 8 bases and at J to 2 bases, leaving 3 bases not matched to a gene.

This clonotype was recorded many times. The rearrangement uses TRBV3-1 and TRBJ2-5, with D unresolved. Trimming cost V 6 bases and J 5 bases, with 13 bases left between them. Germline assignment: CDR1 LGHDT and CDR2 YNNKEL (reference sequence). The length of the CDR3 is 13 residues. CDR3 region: CASSFGPPETQYF. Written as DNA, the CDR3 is TGTGCCAGCAGTTTTGGACCGCCGGAGACCCAGTACTTC.

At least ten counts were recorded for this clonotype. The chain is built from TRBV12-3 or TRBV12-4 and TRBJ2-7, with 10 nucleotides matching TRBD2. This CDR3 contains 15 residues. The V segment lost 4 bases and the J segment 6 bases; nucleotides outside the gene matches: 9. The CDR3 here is CASSSLAGAALEQYF. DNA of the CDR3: TGTGCCAGCAGTTCCCTAGCGGGAGCAGCACTCGAGCAGTACTTC.

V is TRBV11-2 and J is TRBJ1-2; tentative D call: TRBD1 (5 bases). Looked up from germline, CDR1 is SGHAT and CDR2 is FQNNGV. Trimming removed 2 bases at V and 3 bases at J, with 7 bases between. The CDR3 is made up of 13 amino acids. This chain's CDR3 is CASSLQGYYGYTF. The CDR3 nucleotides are TGTGCCAGCAGCTTACAGGGTTACTATGGCTACACCTTC.

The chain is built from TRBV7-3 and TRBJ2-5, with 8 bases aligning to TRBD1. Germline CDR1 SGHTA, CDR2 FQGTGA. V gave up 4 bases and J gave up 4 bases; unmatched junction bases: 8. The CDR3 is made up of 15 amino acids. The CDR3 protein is CASSSLPGGRETQYF. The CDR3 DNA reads TGTGCCAGCAGCTCCCTTCCAGGGGGCAGAGAGACCCAGTACTTC.

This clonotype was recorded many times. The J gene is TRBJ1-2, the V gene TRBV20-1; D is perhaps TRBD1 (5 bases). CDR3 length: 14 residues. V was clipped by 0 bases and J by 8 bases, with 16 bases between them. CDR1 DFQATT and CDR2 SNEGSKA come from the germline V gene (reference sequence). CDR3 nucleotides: TGCAGTGCTAGAGATGTCCAGGGAGTGTGGGGCTACACCTTC. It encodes CSARDVQGVWGYTF.

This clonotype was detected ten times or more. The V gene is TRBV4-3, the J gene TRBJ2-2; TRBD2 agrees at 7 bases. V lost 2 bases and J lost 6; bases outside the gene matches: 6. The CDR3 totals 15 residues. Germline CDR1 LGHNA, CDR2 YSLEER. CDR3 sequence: CASSQRAGRAGELFF. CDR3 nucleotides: TGCGCCAGCAGCCAACGAGCGGGAAGGGCCGGGGAGCTGTTTTTT.

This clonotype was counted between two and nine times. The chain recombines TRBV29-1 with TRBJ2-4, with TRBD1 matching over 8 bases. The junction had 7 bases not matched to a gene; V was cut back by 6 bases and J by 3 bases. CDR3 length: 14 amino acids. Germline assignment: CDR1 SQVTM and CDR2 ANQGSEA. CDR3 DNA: TGCAGCGTGACTCTAACAGGGGGCAAAAACATTCAGTACTTC. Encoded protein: CSVTLTGGKNIQYF.

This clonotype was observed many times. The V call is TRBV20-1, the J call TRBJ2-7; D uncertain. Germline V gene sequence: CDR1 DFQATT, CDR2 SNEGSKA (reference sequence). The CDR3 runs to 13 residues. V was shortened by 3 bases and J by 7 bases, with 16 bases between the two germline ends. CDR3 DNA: TGCAGTGCTAGTGCCCTAGGCGTTGGGGAGCAGTACTTC. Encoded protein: CSASALGVGEQYF.

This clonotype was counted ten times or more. CDR3 sequence reads: CASSYDEGTDTQYF. CDR3 nucleotides: TGTGCCAGCAGTTACGATGAGGGGACAGATACGCAGTATTTT. The chain couples TRBV6-5 to TRBJ2-3; D assignment may be TRBD1 or TRBD2 (5 bases each). V shed 2 bases and J shed 3 bases, with 9 bases lying between them. Per germline, CDR1 MNHEY and CDR2 SVGAGI. The CDR3 is 14 amino acids.

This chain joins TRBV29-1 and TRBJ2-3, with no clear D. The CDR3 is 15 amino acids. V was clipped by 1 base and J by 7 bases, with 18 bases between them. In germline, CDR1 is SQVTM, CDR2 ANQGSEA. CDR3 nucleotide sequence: TGCAGCGTTGAAGGCGGTGGGAAAGGAACAAATACGCAGTATTTT. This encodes CSVEGGGKGTNTQYF.

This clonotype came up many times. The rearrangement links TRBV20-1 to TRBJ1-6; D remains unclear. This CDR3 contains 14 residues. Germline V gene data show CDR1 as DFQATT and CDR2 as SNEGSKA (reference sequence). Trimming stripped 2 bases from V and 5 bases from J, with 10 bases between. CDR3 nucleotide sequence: TGCAGTGCTAGACAGTTGGTTGATAATTCACCCCTCCACTTT. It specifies CSARQLVDNSPLHF.

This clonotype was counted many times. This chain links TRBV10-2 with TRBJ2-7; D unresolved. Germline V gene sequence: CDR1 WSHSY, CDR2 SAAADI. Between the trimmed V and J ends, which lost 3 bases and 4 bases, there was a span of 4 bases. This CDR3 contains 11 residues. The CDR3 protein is CASSETYEQYF. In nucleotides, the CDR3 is TGCGCCAGCAGTGAAACTTACGAGCAGTACTTC.

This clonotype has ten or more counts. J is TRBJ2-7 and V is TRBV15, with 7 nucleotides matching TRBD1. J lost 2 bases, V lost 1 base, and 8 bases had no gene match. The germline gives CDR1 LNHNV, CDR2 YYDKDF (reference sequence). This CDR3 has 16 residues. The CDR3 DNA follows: TGTGCCACCAGCAGAGGAGGGGACAGTGCAACCTACGAGCAGTACTTC. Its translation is CATSRGGDSATYEQYF.

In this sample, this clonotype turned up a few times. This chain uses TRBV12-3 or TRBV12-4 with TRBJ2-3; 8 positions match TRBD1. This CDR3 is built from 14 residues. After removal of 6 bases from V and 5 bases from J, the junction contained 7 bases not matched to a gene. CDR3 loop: CASSWTGPVDTQYF. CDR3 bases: TGTGCCAGCAGCTGGACAGGGCCGGTAGATACGCAGTATTTT.

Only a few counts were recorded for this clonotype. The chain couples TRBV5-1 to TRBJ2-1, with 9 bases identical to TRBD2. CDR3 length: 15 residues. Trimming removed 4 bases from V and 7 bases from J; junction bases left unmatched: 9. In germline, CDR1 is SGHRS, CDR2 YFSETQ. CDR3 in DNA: TGCGCCAGCAGCAATAGCGGGAGAAAGGGGAATGAGCAGTTCTTC. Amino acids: CASSNSGRKGNEQFF.